Below are 9 T cell receptor beta chains sequenced from a single sample in a study of PD-L1 blockade in urothelial cancer. The protocol was immunoSEQ multiplex PCR, while the TCRdb copy is restricted to in-frame clones and leaves out a portion. This table holds about 49,000 clones, roughly 87% found once. The input for sequencing was PBMCs, taken around atezolizumab (anti-PD-L1) treatment. The source of these receptors is a man aged 55 to 70 with urothelial cancer.

V gene TRBV6-1 combines with J gene TRBJ1-1; D uncertain. V was pared by 7 bases and J by 1 base, with 13 bases between. Per germline, CDR1 MNHNS and CDR2 SASEGT. The CDR3 sequence is 14 residues long. This chain's CDR3 is CASIPWEWNTEAFF. The DNA for the CDR3 is TGTGCCAGCATCCCGTGGGAGTGGAACACTGAAGCTTTCTTT.

V is TRBV7-3 and J is TRBJ2-2, with 10 positions matching TRBD2. Trimming took 5 bases from V and 5 from J; bases not matched to a gene: 8. The CDR3 spans 16 residues. From germline, CDR1 is SGHTA and CDR2 FQGTGA. CDR3 nucleotide sequence: TGTGCCAGCAGCCGTACTAGCGGGGCTAAAACCGGGGAGCTGTTTTTT. Residues: CASSRTSGAKTGELFF.

CDR3 sequence (DNA): TGTGCCAGCAGCCCTAAGACTAGCGGGGCGATGCTCGGGGAGCTGTTTTTT. It translates to CASSPKTSGAMLGELFF. The V call is TRBV9, the J call TRBJ2-2; TRBD2 matches at 11 bases. CDR3 size: 17 residues. With V trimmed by 4 bases and J by 7 bases, 12 bases remained unmatched. Germline CDR1 and CDR2: SGDLS and YYNGEE. The variable domain in full, with the rest retrieved from reference TRBV9 and TRBJ2-2, is DSGVTQTPKHLITATGQRVTLRCSPRSGDLSVYWYQQSLDQGLQFLIQYYNGEERAKGNILERFSAQQFPDLHSELNLSSLELGDSALYFCASSPKTSGAMLGELFFGEGSRLTVL.

The gene calls are TRBV6-6 and TRBJ1-2; 10 positions agree with TRBD1. Germline assignment: CDR1 MNHNY and CDR2 SVGAGI (reference sequence). The CDR3 extends over 12 amino acids. V was pared by 6 bases and J by 8 bases, with 3 bases of the junction left unmatched. The CDR3 spells CASSGQGDGYTF. The CDR3 DNA sequence: TGTGCCAGCAGCGGACAGGGGGACGGCTACACCTTC.

This clone was seen once. The chain is built from TRBV10-3 and TRBJ2-2; 9 nucleotides line up with TRBD1. After removal of 2 bases from V and 5 bases from J, the junction contained 6 bases not matched to a gene. The V gene's germline CDR1 is ENHRY and CDR2 SYGVKD. CDR3 length: 16 residues. CDR3 DNA: TGTGCCATCAGTGAGCCGGACAGGGGCTCTACCGGGGAGCTGTTTTTT. Encoded protein: CAISEPDRGSTGELFF.

Regarding this clone: A much larger clone differs from this one at a single base, so this may be a read error. The chain links TRBV7-8 to TRBJ1-5, with 7 bases identical to TRBD1. Germline-derived CDR1 and CDR2 are SGHVS and FQNEAQ. The CDR3 consists of 14 residues. V shed 5 bases, J shed 1 base, and the junction held 2 bases outside the gene matches. CDR3 bases: TGTGCCAGCAGCCCACAGGGGAGCAATCAGCCCCAGCATTTT. Its protein is CASSPQGSNQPQHF.

The chain has TRBV11-2 and TRBJ2-3; no definite D call. This CDR3 region has 13 residues. Germline V gene lookup returns CDR1 SGHAT and CDR2 FQNNGV. V was shortened by 5 bases and J by 2 bases, with 8 bases between the two germline ends. CDR3 nucleotides: TGTGCCAGCAGCCGTGCGAACACAGATACGCAGTATTTT. Its translation: CASSRANTDTQYF.

The chain joins TRBV7-2 to TRBJ2-5, with 9 bases that match TRBD1. The CDR3 is made up of 13 amino acids. J was trimmed by 4 bases and V by 5 bases; bases with no gene match: 2. Germline CDR1 and CDR2: SGHTA and FQGNSA. CDR3 bases: TGTGCCAGCAGCCGGACAGGGGTAGAGACCCAGTACTTC. Its protein is CASSRTGVETQYF.

This clone appeared a few times. The J gene is TRBJ1-2, the V gene TRBV11-2, with TRBD1 identical over 7 bases. This CDR3 has 12 residues. The germline CDR1 and CDR2 sequences are SGHAT and FQNNGV. The V and J ends lost 7 bases and 7 bases, in that order; junction bases with no gene match: 6. The CDR3 nucleotides are TGTGCCAGCAACAGACAGGGCAGTGGCTACACCTTC. Its translation is CASNRQGSGYTF. Filled out from reference TRBV11-2 and TRBJ1-2, the complete variable domain reads EAGVAQSPRYKIIEKRQSVAFWCNPISGHATLYWYQQILGQGPKLLIQFQNNGVVDDSQLPKDRFSAERLKGVDSTLKIQPAKLEDSAVYLCASNRQGSGYTFGSGTRLTVV.